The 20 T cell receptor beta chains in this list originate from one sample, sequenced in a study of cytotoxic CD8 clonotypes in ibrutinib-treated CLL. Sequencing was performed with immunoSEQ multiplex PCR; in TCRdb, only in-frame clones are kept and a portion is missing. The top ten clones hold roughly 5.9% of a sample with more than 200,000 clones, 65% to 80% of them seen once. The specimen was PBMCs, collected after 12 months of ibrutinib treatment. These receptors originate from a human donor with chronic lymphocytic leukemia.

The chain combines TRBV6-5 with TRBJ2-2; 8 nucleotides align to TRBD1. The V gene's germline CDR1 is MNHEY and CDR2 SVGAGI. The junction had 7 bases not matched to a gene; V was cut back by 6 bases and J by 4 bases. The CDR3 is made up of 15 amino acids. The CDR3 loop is CASSRDRGRTGELFF. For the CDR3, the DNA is TGTGCCAGCAGCCGAGACAGGGGTCGCACCGGGGAGCTGTTTTTT.

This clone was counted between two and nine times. The CDR3 region has the DNA TGTGCCAGCAGCCGGTCATTTGACACTGAAGCTTTCTTT. Amino acid sequence: CASSRSFDTEAFF. The V and J genes are TRBV13 and TRBJ1-1; D ambiguous. CDR3 length equals 13 residues. Germline loops: CDR1 PRHDT, CDR2 FYEKMQ (reference sequence). The germline V and J ends were trimmed by 5 bases and 3 bases, with 10 bases remaining between them.

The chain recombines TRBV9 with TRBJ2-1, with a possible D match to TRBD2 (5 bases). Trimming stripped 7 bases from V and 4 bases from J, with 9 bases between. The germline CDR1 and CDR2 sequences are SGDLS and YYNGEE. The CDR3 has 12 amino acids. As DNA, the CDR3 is TGTGCCAGCGATCCGGGGTACAATGAGCAGTTCTTC. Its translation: CASDPGYNEQFF.

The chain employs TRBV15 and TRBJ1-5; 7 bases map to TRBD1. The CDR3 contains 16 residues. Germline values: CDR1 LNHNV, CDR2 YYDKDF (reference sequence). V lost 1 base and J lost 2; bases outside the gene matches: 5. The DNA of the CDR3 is TGTGCCACCAGCAGAGCCGACAGGGTCCGCAATCAGCCCCAGCATTTT. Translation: CATSRADRVRNQPQHF.

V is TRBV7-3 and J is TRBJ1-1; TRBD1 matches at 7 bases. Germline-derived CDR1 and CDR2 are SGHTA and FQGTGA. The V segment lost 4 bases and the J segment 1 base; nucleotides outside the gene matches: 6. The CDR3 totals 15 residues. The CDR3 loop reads CASSSYEGANTEAFF. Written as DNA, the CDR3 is TGTGCCAGCAGCTCGTATGAGGGGGCGAACACTGAAGCTTTCTTT.

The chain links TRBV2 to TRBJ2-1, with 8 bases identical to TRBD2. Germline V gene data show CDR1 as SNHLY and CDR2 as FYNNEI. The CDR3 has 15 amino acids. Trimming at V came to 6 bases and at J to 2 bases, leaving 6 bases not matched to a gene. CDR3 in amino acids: CASSAGGRAYNEQFF. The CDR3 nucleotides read TGTGCCAGCAGCGCGGGGGGCCGGGCCTACAATGAGCAGTTCTTC.

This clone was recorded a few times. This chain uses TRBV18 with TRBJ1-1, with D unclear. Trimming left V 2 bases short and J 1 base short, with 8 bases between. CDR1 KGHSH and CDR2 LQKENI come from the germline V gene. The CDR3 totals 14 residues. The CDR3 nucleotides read TGTGCCAGCTCACCAGTCCAAGGGAACACTGAAGCTTTCTTT. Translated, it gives CASSPVQGNTEAFF.

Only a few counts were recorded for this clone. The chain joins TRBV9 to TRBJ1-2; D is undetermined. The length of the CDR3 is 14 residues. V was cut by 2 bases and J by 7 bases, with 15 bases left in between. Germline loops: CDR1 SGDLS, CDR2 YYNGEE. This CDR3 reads CASSVYGEWGGYTF. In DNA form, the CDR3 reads TGTGCCAGCAGCGTTTATGGGGAATGGGGTGGCTACACCTTC.

The CDR3: CASSLGSGTQNEQFF. The DNA of the CDR3 is TGTGCCAGCAGCTTAGGTTCCGGGACCCAAAATGAGCAGTTCTTC. The rearrangement links TRBV11-1 to TRBJ2-1, with D tentatively TRBD1 or TRBD2 (5 bases each). Germline CDR1 reads SGHAT; CDR2 reads FQDESV (reference sequence). The CDR3 consists of 15 residues. The V end was cut by 1 base, the J end by 7 bases, with 14 bases between.

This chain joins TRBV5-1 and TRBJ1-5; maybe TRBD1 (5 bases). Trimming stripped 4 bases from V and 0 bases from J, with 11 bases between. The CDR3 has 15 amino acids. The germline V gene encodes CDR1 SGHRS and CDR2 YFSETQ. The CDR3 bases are TGCGCCAGCAGCGGCGGACATGTTAGCAATCAGCCCCAGCATTTT. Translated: CASSGGHVSNQPQHF. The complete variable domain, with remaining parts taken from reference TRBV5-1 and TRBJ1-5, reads KAGVTQTPRYLIKTRGQQVTLSCSPISGHRSVSWYQQTPGQGLQFLFEYFSETQRNKGNFPGRFSGRQFSNSRSEMNVSTLELGDSALYLCASSGGHVSNQPQHFGDGTRLSIL.

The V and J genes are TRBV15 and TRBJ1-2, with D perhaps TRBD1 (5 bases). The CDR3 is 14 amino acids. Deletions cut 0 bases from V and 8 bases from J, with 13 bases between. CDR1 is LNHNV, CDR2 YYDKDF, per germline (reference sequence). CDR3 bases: TGTGCCACCAGCAGAGATGTCCAGGGAGGAGGCTACACCTTC. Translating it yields CATSRDVQGGGYTF.

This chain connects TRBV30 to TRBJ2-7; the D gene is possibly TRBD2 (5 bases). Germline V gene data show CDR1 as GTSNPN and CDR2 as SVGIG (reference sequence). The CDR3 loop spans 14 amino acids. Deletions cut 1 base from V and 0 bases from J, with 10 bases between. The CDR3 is CAWSDLGGSYEQYF. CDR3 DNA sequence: TGTGCCTGGAGTGACCTAGGAGGCTCCTACGAGCAGTACTTC.

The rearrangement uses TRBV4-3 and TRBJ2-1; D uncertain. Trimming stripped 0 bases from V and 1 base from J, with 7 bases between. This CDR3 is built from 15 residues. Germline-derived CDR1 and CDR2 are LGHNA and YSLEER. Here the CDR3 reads CASSQDFSSYNEQFF. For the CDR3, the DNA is TGCGCCAGCAGCCAAGATTTCTCATCCTACAATGAGCAGTTCTTC.

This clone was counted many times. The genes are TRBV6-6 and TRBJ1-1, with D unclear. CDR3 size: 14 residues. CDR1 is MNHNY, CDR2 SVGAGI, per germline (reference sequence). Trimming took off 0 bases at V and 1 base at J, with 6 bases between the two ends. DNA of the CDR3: TGTGCCAGCAGTTACTCCGGCAGGAACACTGAAGCTTTCTTT. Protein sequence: CASSYSGRNTEAFF.

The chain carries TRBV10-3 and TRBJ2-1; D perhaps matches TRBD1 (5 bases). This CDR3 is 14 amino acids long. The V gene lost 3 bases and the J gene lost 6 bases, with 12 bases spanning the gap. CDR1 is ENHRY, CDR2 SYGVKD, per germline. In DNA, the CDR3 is TGTGCCATCAGTGACAGTACCAGGGCCAATGAGCAGTTCTTC. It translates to CAISDSTRANEQFF.

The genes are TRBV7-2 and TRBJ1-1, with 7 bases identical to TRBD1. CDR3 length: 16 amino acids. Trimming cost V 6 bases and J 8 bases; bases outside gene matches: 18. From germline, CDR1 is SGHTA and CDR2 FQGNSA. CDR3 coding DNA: TGTGCCAGCAGTAGAGGGGGCCCCCGTAGCGGAGGGGAAGCTTTCTTT. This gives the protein CASSRGGPRSGGEAFF.

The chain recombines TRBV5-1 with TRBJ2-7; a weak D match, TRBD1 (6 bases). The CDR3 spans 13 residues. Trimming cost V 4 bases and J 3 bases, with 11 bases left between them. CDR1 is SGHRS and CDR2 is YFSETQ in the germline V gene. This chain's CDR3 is CASSVDSYYEQYF. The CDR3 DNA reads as TGCGCCAGCAGCGTGGACAGTTACTACGAGCAGTACTTC.

The CDR3: CASSYSAANTEAFF. In nucleotides, the CDR3 is TGTGCCAGCAGTTACTCGGCGGCGAACACTGAAGCTTTCTTT. The rearrangement links TRBV6-6 to TRBJ1-1; D call uncertain. Trimming pared 0 bases from V and 1 base from J, leaving 6 bases between. The CDR3 spans 14 residues. Germline lookup yields CDR1 MNHNY and CDR2 SVGAGI (reference sequence).

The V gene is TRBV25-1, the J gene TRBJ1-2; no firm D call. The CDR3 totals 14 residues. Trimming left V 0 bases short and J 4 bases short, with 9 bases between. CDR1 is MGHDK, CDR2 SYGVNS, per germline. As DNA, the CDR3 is TGTGCCAGCAGTGAATATCACAGACCCTATGGCTACACCTTC. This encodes CASSEYHRPYGYTF.

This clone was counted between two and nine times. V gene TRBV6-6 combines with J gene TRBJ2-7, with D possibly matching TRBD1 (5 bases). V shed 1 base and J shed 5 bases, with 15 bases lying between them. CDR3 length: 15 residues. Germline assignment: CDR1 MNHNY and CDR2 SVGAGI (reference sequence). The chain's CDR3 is CASSYWGPKTHEQYF. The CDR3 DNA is TGTGCCAGCAGTTACTGGGGCCCTAAAACCCACGAGCAGTACTTC.